This TCR beta chain was identified during a study of beta chain features in type 1 diabetes. The authors reverse transcribed all of the isolated RNA, so sequencing captured expressed TCRB transcripts. Here immunoSEQ multiplex PCR was the method, and the copy in TCRdb shows in-frame clones only, minus some. The repertoire consists of 620,000 or so clones, with around 15% occurring once and the leading ten covering approximately 0.093%. V was clipped by 0 bases and J by 5 bases, with 15 bases between them. Germline lookup yields CDR1 SGDLS and CDR2 YYNGEE. The CDR3 length is 16 residues. The TCR comes from a man in his late teens or twenties in good health. Source material: naive CD4+ T cells from blood. The chain links TRBV9 to TRBJ2-4; D might be TRBD1 (6 bases). The CDR3 nucleotides read TGTGCCAGCAGCGTAGAGCAGGGGCCGCCGCAAAACATTCAGTACTTC. Protein sequence: CASSVEQGPPQNIQYF.